The clone carrying this TCR beta chain was seen more than once but under ten times. These data come from a study of somatic mutations in cytotoxic T cells in rheumatoid arthritis. Sequenced by immunoSEQ multiplex PCR; TCRdb stores in-frame clones only, minus some. The profile covers under 20,000 clones, with 75% to 90% appearing a single time and 10% taken by the ten largest. V was shortened by 0 bases and J by 13 bases, with 11 bases between the two germline ends. The CDR3 spans 12 residues. Looked up from germline, CDR1 is SGDLS and CDR2 is YYNGEE. The J gene is TRBJ2-1, the V gene TRBV9, with D tentatively TRBD1 (5 bases). This TCR was sampled from an adult with rheumatoid arthritis. The sequenced sample consisted of CD8+ T cells sorted from blood. DNA of the CDR3: TGTGCCAGCAGCGTAGGTGGGCAGGGACAGTTCTTC. Protein sequence: CASSVGGQGQFF. Drawing the rest from reference TRBV9 and TRBJ2-1, the complete variable domain is DSGVTQTPKHLITATGQRVTLRCSPRSGDLSVYWYQQSLDQGLQFLIQYYNGEERAKGNILERFSAQQFPDLHSELNLSSLELGDSALYFCASSVGGQGQFFGPGTRLTVL.